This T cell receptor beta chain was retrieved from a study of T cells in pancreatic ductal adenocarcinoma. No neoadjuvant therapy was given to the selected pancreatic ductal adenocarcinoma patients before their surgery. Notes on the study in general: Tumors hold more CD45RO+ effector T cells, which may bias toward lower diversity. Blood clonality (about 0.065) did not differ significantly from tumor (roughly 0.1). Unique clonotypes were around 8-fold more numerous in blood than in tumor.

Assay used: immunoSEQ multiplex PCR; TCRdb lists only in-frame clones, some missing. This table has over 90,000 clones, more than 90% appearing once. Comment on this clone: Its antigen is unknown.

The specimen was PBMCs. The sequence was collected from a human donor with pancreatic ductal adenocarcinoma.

CDR3 DNA sequence: TGTGCCAGCAGTTTTAGGGGACAGGCATATAGCAATCAGCCCCAGCATTTT. Translated: CASSFRGQAYSNQPQHF. This chain joins TRBV28 and TRBJ1-5; 8 positions match TRBD1. The CDR3 is 17 amino acids. CDR1 is MDHEN and CDR2 is SYDVKM in the germline V gene. Trimming took 3 bases from V and 0 from J; bases not matched to a gene: 7.